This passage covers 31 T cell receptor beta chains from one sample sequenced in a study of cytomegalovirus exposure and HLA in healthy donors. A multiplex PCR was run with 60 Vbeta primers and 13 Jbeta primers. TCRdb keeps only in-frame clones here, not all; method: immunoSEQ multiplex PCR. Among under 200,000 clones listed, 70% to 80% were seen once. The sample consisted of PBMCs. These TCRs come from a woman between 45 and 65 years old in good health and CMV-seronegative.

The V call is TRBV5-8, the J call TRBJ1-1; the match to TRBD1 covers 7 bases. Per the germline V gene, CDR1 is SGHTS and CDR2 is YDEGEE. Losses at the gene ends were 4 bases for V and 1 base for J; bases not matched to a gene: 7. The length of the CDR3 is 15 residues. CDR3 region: CASSRVGTANTEAFF. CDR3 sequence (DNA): TGTGCCAGCAGCAGAGTAGGGACAGCGAACACTGAAGCTTTCTTT.

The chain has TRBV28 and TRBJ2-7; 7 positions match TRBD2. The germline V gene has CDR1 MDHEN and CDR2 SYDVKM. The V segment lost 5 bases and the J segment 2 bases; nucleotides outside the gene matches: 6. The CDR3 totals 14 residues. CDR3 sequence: CASSTWEGPYEQYF. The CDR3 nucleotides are TGTGCCAGCAGTACATGGGAGGGCCCCTACGAGCAGTACTTC.

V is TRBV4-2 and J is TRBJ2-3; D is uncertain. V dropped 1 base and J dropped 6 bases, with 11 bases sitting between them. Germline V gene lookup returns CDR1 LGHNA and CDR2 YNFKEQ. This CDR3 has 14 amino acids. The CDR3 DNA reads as TGTGCCAGCAGCCAAGGTTGGAGTTGGGATACGCAGTATTTT. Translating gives CASSQGWSWDTQYF.

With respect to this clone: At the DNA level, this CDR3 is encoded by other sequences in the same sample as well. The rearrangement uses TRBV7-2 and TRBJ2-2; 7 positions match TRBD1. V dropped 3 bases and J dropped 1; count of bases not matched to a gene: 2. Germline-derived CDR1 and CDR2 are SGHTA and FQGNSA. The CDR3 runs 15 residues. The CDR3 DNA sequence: TGTGCCAGCAGCTTGAGACAGGGGAACACCGGGGAGCTGTTTTTT. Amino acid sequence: CASSLRQGNTGELFF. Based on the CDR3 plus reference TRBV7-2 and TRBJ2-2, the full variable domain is GAGVSQSPSNKVTEKGKDVELRCDPISGHTALYWYRQSLGQGLEFLIYFQGNSAPDKSGLPSDRFSAERTGGSVSTLTIQRTQQEDSAVYLCASSLRQGNTGELFFGEGSRLTVL.

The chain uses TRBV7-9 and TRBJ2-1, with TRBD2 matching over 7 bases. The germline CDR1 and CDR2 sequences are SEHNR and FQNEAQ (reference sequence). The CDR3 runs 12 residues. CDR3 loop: CSMGTTYNEQFF. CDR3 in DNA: TGTTCCATGGGGACTACCTACAATGAGCAGTTCTTC.

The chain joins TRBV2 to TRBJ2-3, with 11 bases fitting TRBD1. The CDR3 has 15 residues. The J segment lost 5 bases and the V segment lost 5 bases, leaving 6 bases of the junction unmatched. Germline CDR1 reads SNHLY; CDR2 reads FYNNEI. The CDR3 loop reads CASSRTGGPRDTQYF. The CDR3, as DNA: TGTGCCAGCAGTCGGACAGGGGGCCCGAGAGATACGCAGTATTTT.

CDR3 DNA: TGTGCCAGCAGCAAGGACAGGGGAAAACAAGAGACCCAGTACTTC. This sequence encodes CASSKDRGKQETQYF. V and J are TRBV6-5 and TRBJ2-5; 9 bases fit TRBD1. Germline loops: CDR1 MNHEY, CDR2 SVGAGI. Trimming at V came to 6 bases and at J to 2 bases, leaving 7 bases not matched to a gene. CDR3 length equals 15 residues.

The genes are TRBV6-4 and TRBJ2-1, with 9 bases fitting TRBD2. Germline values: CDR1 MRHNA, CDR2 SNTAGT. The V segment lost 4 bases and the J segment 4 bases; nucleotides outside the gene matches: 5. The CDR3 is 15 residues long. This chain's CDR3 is CASSVLLAGYNEQFF. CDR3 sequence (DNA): TGTGCCAGCAGTGTTCTGCTAGCGGGATACAATGAGCAGTTCTTC.

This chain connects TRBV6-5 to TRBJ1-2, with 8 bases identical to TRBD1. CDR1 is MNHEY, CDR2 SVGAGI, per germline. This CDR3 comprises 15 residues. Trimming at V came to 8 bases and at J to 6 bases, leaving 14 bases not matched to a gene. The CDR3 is CASRLDRGDWNGYTF. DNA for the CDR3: TGTGCCAGCCGACTAGACAGGGGAGATTGGAATGGCTACACCTTC.

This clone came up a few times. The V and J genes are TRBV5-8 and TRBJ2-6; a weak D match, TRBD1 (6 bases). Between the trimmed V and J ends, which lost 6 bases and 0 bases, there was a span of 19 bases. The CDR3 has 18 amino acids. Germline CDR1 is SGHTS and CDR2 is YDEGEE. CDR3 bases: TGTGCCAGCAACCCCGGGACAACAATTATCTCTGGGGCCAACGTCCTGACTTTC. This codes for CASNPGTTIISGANVLTF.

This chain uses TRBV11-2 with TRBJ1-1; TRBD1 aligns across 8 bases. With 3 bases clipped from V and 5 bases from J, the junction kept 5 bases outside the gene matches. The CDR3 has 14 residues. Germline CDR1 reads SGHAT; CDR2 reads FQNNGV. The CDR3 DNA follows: TGTGCCAGCAGCTTGACAGGGGCCGAAACTGAAGCTTTCTTT. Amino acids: CASSLTGAETEAFF.

The chain's CDR3 is CASSGTGNNYEQYF. DNA for the CDR3: TGTGCCAGCAGCGGGACAGGGAATAACTACGAGCAGTACTTC. This chain links TRBV2 with TRBJ2-7, with 9 bases lining up with TRBD1. Germline V gene sequence: CDR1 SNHLY, CDR2 FYNNEI. V was pared by 6 bases and J by 3 bases, with 6 bases of the junction left unmatched. This CDR3 has 14 amino acids.

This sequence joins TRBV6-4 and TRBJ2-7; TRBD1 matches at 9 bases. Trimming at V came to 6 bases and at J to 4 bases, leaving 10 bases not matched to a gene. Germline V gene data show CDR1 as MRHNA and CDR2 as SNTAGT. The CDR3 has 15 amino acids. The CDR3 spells CASRQTGTGMYEQYF. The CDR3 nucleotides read TGTGCCAGCAGACAAACCGGGACAGGGATGTACGAGCAGTACTTC.

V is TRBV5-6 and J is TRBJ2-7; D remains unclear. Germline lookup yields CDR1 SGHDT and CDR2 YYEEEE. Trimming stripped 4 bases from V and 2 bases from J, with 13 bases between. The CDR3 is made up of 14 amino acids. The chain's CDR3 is CASSRLLYPYEQYF. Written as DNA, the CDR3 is TGTGCCAGCAGCCGTTTACTCTACCCCTACGAGCAGTACTTC.

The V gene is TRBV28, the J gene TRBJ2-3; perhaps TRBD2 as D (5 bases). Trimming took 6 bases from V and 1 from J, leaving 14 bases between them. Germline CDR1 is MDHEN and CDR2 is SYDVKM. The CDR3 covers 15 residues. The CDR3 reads CASSRPSGGTDTQYF. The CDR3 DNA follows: TGTGCCAGCAGCCGGCCGTCCGGGGGCACAGATACGCAGTATTTT.

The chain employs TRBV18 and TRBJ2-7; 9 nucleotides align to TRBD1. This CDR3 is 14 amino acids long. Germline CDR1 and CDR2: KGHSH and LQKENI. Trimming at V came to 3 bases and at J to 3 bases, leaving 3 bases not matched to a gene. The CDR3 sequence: CASSPTGQGYEQYF. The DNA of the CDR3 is TGTGCCAGCTCACCCACGGGACAGGGCTACGAGCAGTACTTC.

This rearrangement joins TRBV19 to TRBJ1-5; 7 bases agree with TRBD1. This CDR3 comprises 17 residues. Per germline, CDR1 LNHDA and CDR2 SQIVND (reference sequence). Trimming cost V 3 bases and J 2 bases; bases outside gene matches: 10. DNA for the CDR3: TGTGCCAGTAGTATCGCCAGGGGGAGGCTAGGCAATCAGCCCCAGCATTTT. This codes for CASSIARGRLGNQPQHF.

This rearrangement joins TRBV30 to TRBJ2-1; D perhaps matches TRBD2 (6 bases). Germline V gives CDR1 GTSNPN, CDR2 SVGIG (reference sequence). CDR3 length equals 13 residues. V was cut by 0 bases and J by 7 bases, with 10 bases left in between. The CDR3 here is CAWSVLGGNEQFF. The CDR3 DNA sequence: TGTGCCTGGAGTGTCCTGGGGGGAAATGAGCAGTTCTTC.

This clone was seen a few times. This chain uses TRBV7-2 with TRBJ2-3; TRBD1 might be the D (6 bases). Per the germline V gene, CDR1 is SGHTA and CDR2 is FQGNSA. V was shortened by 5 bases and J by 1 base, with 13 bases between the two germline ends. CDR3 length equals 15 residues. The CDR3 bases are TGTGCCAGCAGCCCGCCAGAGGGGGGCACAGATACGCAGTATTTT. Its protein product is CASSPPEGGTDTQYF.

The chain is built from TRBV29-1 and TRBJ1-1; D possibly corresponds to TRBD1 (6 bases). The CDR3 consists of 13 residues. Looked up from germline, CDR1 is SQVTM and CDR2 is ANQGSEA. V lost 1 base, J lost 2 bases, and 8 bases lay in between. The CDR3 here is CSVEGRGNTEAFF. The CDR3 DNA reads TGCAGCGTTGAAGGCAGGGGAAACACTGAAGCTTTCTTT.

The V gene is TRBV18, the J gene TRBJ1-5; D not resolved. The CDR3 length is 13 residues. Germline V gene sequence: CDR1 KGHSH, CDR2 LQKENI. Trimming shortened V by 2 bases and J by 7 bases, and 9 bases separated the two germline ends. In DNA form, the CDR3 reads TGTGCCAGCTCACCAGGGCATGAACAGCCCCAGCATTTT. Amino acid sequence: CASSPGHEQPQHF.

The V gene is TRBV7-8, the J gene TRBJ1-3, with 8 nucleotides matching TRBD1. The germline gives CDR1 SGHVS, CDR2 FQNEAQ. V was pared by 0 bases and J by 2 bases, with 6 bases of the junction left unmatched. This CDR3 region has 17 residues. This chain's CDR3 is CASSLASRRGPGNTIYF. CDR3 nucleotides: TGTGCCAGCAGCTTAGCCTCTCGCAGGGGGCCTGGAAACACCATATATTTT.

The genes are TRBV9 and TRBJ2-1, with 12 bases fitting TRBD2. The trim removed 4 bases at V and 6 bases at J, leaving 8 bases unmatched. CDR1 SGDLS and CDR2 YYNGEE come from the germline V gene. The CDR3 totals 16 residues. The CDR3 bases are TGTGCCAGCAGCTCATCTAGCGGGAGGGAAACCAATGAGCAGTTCTTC. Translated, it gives CASSSSSGRETNEQFF.

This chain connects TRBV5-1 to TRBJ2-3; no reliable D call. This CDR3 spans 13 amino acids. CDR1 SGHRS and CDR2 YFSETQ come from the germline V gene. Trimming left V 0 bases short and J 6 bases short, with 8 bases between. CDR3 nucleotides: TGCGCCAGCAGCTTGGTCGTACGGGATACGCAGTATTTT. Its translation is CASSLVVRDTQYF.

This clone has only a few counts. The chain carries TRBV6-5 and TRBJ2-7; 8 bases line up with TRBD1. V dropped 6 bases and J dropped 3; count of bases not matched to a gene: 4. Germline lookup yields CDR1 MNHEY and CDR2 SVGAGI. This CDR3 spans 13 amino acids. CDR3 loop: CASSGDRSYEQYF. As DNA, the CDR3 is TGTGCCAGCAGCGGGGACAGGAGCTACGAGCAGTACTTC.

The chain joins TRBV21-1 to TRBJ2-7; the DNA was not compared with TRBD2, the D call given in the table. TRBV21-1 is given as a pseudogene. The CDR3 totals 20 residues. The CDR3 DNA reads TGTGCCAGCAGCAATATCTGGGCCCCCAAAGTCGCGGGGCCGGGGTACGAGCAGTACTTC. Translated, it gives CASSNIWAPKVAGPGYEQYF.

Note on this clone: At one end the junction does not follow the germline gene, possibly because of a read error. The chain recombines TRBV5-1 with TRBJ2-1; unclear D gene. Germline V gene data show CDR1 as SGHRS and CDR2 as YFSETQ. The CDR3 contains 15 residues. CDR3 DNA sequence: TGCGCCAGCAGATTGGTCGGTGGTTCCTACAATGAGCAGTTCTTC. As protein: CASRLVGGSYNEQFF.

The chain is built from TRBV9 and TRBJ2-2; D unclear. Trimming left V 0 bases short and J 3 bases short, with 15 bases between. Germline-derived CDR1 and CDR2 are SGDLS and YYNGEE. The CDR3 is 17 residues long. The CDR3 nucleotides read TGTGCCAGCAGCGTAGATGGGCCCCGTGGATACACCGGGGAGCTGTTTTTT. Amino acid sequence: CASSVDGPRGYTGELFF.

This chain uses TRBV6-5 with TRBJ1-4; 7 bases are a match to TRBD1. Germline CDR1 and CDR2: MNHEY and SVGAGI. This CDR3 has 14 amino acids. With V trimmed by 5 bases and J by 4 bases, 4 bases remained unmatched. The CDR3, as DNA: TGTGCCAGCAGTGAACAGGGGCTTAATGAAAAACTGTTTTTT. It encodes CASSEQGLNEKLFF.

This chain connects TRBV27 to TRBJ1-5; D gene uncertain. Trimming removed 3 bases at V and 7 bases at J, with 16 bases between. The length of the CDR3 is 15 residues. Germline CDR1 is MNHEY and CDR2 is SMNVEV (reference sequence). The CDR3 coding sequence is TGTGCCAGCAGTTTTGCAGGATCCCCGATACAGCCCCAGCATTTT. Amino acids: CASSFAGSPIQPQHF.

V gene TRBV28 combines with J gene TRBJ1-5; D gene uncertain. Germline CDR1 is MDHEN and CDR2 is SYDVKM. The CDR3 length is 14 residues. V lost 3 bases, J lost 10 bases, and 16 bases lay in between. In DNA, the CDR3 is TGTGCCAGCAGTTTCATCGGCAGCGCCGGACCCCAGCATTTT. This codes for CASSFIGSAGPQHF.